This T cell receptor beta chain derives from a study of blood T cell repertoires in COVID-19 (TCRdb year 2020). As for the study more broadly: Samples covering the acute and convalescent phases of COVID-19 were provided by collaborators in the United States, Italy and Spain. Where available, HLA class I and class II types were obtained from metadata supplied by the sample provider rather than from assay-based typing. Subjects who had been exposed to COVID-19, were actively infected with it, or had recovered from it provided the deeply sampled blood TCRbeta repertoires that made up the dataset. Sample metadata almost always included a de-identified subject ID, COVID-19 status, age in years and sex. The repertoires were released in a freely available public database intended as a resource for research on the immune response to SARS-CoV-2. Samples came from the ongoing ImmuneRACE study (first 160 participants) plus 1,254 subjects from 6 global collaborators. The material from the prospective study consisted of cDNA or gDNA derived from T cells, B-cell-depleted T cells, or PBMCs. The investigation overall reported the following: Clinical and demographic metadata were provided uncurated, with the amount varying by source and participant.

As concerns this clone: Its antigen is currently not known. Base quality data are lacking; no much larger clone is found one base away.

TCRbeta CDR3 regions were amplified from genomic DNA using the immunoSEQ Assay, a bias-controlled multiplex PCR. The paper's data handling went like this. Within the assay, amplification of reference gene primers was used to estimate how many nucleated cells each sample contained. Sequence reads were collapsed and filtered to measure the absolute abundance of every unique TCRbeta CDR3 rearrangement. For each sample, productive Simpson clonality was calculated by taking the square root of Simpson's diversity index across productive rearrangements. This immuneACCESS table, as held by TCRdb, lists in-frame sequences with V and J called but not all clones. Of the missing ones, under half trace to an unresolved V gene in checked studies; the others have no known cause. V, J and clone size derive from that table, while D and trimming were established from the DNA sequence. The sample records some 62,000 clones, roughly 84% of which are singletons. The biggest ten clones account for about 20% of the sample.

Reading the germline V gene gives CDR1 SQVTM and CDR2 ANQGSEA. Including the terminal cysteine and phenylalanine, the CDR3 comprises 13 residues. The only DNA kept is the CDR3, 39 bases in frame from the first base. Here V drops 3 bases and J drops 8 bases, and the junction holds 8 bases not matched to any gene. Each collaborating institution followed its own protocols to collect whole blood in K2EDTA tubes. Collaborator samples were shipped for TCRbeta analysis as frozen whole blood, isolated PBMCs, or DNA extracted from either sample type. The rearrangement joined TRBV29-1 to TRBJ1-2; 8 middle bases align to TRBD1. Sample: peripheral blood. The clonotype was recovered from an elderly woman with active or convalescent COVID-19. The CDR3 reads CSVERTGLRGYTF. The DNA is TGCAGCGTTGAGAGGACAGGGCTGAGGGGCTACACCTTC.